This TCR beta chain was found in a study of shared clonotypes between healthy human individuals. About this clone: Its specificity is unknown. Distinct nucleotide sequences in the sample also encode this CDR3.

Deep-level assay runs were performed. This table comes from immunoSEQ multiplex PCR, and its TCRdb copy is limited to in-frame clones, with some not included. The sample includes approximately 2,000,000 clones, less than 95% of them seen just once. This CDR3 is 15 amino acids long. Germline V gives CDR1 SGHRS, CDR2 YFSETQ. The V gene lost 0 bases and the J gene lost 2 bases, with 9 bases spanning the gap. Findings and caveats of the study: Shared clonotypes: roughly 5% naive CD4, about 3.5% naive CD8, 2% to 2.5% memory CD4, 0.4% to 0.5% memory CD8. Clonotypes shared by all four donors outscored non-shared clonotypes in generation probability.

This sequence originates from a man in his late teens or twenties in good health. Some clones in this sample may be carry-over from other donors' samples. The specimen was naive CD4+ T cells from PBMCs. Subset meaning: CD45RA+ positively selected. V usage is TRBV5-1 and J usage is TRBJ1-5; a weak D match, TRBD1 (6 bases). CDR3 DNA: TGCGCCAGCAGCTTGGAGGGGGGGCGCAATCAGCCCCAGCATTTT. Translating gives CASSLEGGRNQPQHF.